This TCR beta chain was identified in a study of Ad26.COV2.S vaccination and SARS-CoV-2 variants. Study overall: The COV1001 Ad26.COV2.S trial arm included the donor. Findings of the study overall: Relative to placebo recipients, vaccine recipients exhibited elevated spike-specific TCR breadth.

The treatment here: roughly 18 received Ad26.COV2.S at low or high dose, single or two shots; roughly five received placebo; per-sample allocation not given. After the first vaccine or placebo injection, samples were drawn on day 63. The individual, an adult aged 18-55 years, was a donor in Boston. Repertoires were generated with immunoSEQ multiplex PCR, while TCRdb's copy carries only in-frame clones and drops some. The table lists approximately 340,000 clones, about 85% of them singletons. Comments on this clone: Its antigen is not identified.

Germline CDR1 is MNHNY and CDR2 is SVGAGI (reference sequence). V lost 7 bases and J 2 bases, leaving 13 bases between the germline ends. The CDR3 sequence is 14 residues long. The specimen comprised peripheral blood, sampled in a trial of Ad26.COV2.S vaccine versus placebo. The source of this sequence is a person between 18 and 65 years old who received the Ad26.COV2.S COVID-19 vaccine or a placebo. The chain joins TRBV6-6 to TRBJ2-3; D perhaps matches TRBD2 (5 bases). This chain's CDR3 is CASKTRRITDTQYF. DNA of the CDR3: TGTGCCAGCAAGACGCGGAGGATCACAGATACGCAGTATTTT.